The next 12 T cell receptor beta chains were all read from a single sample in a study of blood T cells in healthy people across ages (dated by TCRdb to 2013 to 2016). Receptor libraries were prepared by 5' RACE. Sequencing used an Illumina HiSeq 2500. A second PCR of roughly 7 to 11 cycles was performed with a sample-barcoded 5' primer and a J-beta primer mix. The public reads were quality trimmed at Q25 with fastp and then assembled into clones with MiXCR by TCRdb, keeping productive beta chains. Each CDR3 protein gets just one entry, which takes the most common genes and DNA from the rows behind it. The sample table shows hundreds of thousands of distinct CDR3 sequences, and under 30% are seen once. The ten largest account for 15% to 18% of the sample. Specimen: blood. The receptors were gathered from a woman of 80 years or more in good health.

This clonotype has more than one count but fewer than ten. A much larger clone is a single base away; this may be a read error. The V call is TRBV6-5, the J call TRBJ1-2; D perhaps matches TRBD1 (5 bases). The CDR3 is 13 amino acids. Germline V lookup: CDR1 MNHEY, CDR2 SVGAGI. Deletions cut 2 bases from V and 10 bases from J, with 14 bases between. CDR3 nucleotide sequence: TGTGCCAGCAGTTACGCCTTGACAGCTGACTACACCTTC. It is translated as CASSYALTADYTF.

Concerning this clonotype itself: At one of its ends the junction is not consistent with the germline gene, which may arise from a read error. CDR3 residues: CASSIGTSRDTQYF. The CDR3 coding sequence is TGTGCCAGCAGTATCGGGACTAGCAGAGATACGCAGTATTTT. The chain recombines TRBV12-3 or TRBV12-4 with TRBJ2-3, with 9 bases identical to TRBD2. The CDR3 loop spans 14 amino acids.

This clonotype was recorded many times. The chain carries TRBV18 and TRBJ1-2; TRBD1 agrees at 9 bases. The CDR3 has 17 residues. Germline V lookup: CDR1 KGHSH, CDR2 LQKENI. V shed 2 bases and J 6 bases; nucleotides not matched to a gene: 13. The CDR3 spells CASSPGTGKGAGDGYTF. CDR3 nucleotides: TGTGCCAGCTCACCAGGGACAGGGAAAGGGGCTGGAGATGGCTACACCTTC.

This chain uses TRBV27 with TRBJ1-2; the D gene is possibly TRBD1 (6 bases). V was clipped by 10 bases and J by 2 bases, with 17 bases between them. This CDR3 region has 14 residues. Germline V gene data show CDR1 as MNHEY and CDR2 as SMNVEV (reference sequence). The CDR3, as DNA: TGTGCCACCAGAGGGGAGGGGGTAAACTATGGCTACACCTTC. Translating it yields CATRGEGVNYGYTF.

This clonotype was observed a few times. The chain is built from TRBV6-1 and TRBJ2-3; TRBD1 might be the D (6 bases). The CDR3 is 16 amino acids. The germline V and J ends were trimmed by 2 bases and 2 bases, with 14 bases remaining between them. Germline loops: CDR1 MNHNS, CDR2 SASEGT. DNA for the CDR3: TGTGCCAGCAGTGAACAGAGCAGGGGATCCACAGATACGCAGTATTTT. Amino acid sequence: CASSEQSRGSTDTQYF.

This clonotype was seen ten or more times. The chain couples TRBV7-9 to TRBJ2-4, with D possibly matching TRBD1 (6 bases). Trimming removed 1 base at V and 0 bases at J, with 16 bases between. The CDR3 runs 18 residues. Germline V gene data show CDR1 as SEHNR and CDR2 as FQNEAQ (reference sequence). This chain's CDR3 is CASSLGGRGQVAKNIQYF. In DNA form, the CDR3 reads TGTGCCAGCAGCTTAGGTGGAAGGGGACAAGTAGCCAAAAACATTCAGTACTTC.

Many counts were recorded for this clonotype. V is TRBV5-1 and J is TRBJ1-4; a weak D match, TRBD1 (6 bases). This CDR3 has 15 residues. V lost 4 bases and J 7 bases, leaving 17 bases between the germline ends. CDR1 and CDR2 from the germline V gene are SGHRS and YFSETQ. DNA of the CDR3: TGCGCCAGCAGCCTCCTGACAGGCGGGAGTGAAAAACTGTTTTTT. Translating it yields CASSLLTGGSEKLFF. Complete variable domain (other parts from reference TRBV5-1 and TRBJ1-4): KAGVTQTPRYLIKTRGQQVTLSCSPISGHRSVSWYQQTPGQGLQFLFEYFSETQRNKGNFPGRFSGRQFSNSRSEMNVSTLELGDSALYLCASSLLTGGSEKLFFGSGTQLSVL.

This clonotype appeared many times. Given a much more abundant clone one base away, this may be a read error. V and J are TRBV12-3 or TRBV12-4 and TRBJ2-2, with D maybe TRBD2 (6 bases). The CDR3 has 12 residues. The CDR3 coding sequence is TGTGCCAGCAGTTTAGAGGGCGGGGAGCGGTTTTTT. Protein sequence: CASSLEGGERFF.

This clonotype was found many times. This chain connects TRBV3-1 to TRBJ2-1, with D perhaps matching TRBD1 (5 bases). The germline V and J ends were trimmed by 2 bases and 6 bases, with 14 bases remaining between them. Germline CDR1 LGHDT, CDR2 YNNKEL (reference sequence). CDR3 length equals 15 residues. CDR3: CASSQMLNTGNEQFF. CDR3 bases: TGTGCCAGCAGCCAAATGCTGAATACAGGCAATGAGCAGTTCTTC.

This clonotype was seen repeatedly, ten times or more. This chain connects TRBV6-5 to TRBJ2-4; maybe TRBD2 (6 bases). Between the trimmed V and J ends, which lost 6 bases and 3 bases, there was a span of 12 bases. Germline CDR1 MNHEY, CDR2 SVGAGI. This CDR3 is 14 amino acids long. In DNA form, the CDR3 reads TGTGCCAGCAGAGGAGGGGTGAGCAAAAACATTCAGTACTTC. This sequence encodes CASRGGVSKNIQYF.

The chain employs TRBV20-1 and TRBJ2-7; 9 bases are a match to TRBD2. This CDR3 region has 14 residues. Germline CDR1 DFQATT, CDR2 SNEGSKA (reference sequence). V lost 1 base, J lost 3 bases, and 4 bases stayed unmatched. The CDR3 region is CSARGTSVDYEQYF. As DNA, the CDR3 is TGCAGTGCTAGAGGGACTAGCGTCGACTACGAGCAGTACTTC.

This clonotype appeared once. V is TRBV30 and J is TRBJ2-1; the match to TRBD2 covers 7 bases. The trim removed 0 bases at V and 13 bases at J, leaving 15 bases unmatched. Germline V gene lookup returns CDR1 GTSNPN and CDR2 SVGIG (reference sequence). CDR3 length equals 15 residues. CDR3 in amino acids: CAWSVRMGGKEAQFF. The DNA of the CDR3 is TGTGCCTGGAGTGTACGGATGGGAGGGAAAGAGGCCCAGTTCTTC.